This entry is about one T cell receptor (beta chain). Its specificity is not known. The data belong to a study of cytomegalovirus exposure and HLA in healthy donors. With 60 Vbeta and 13 Jbeta primers, the PCR was carried out. TCRdb's table, derived via immunoSEQ multiplex PCR, lists solely in-frame clones and lacks some. The table lists approximately 250,000 clones, just under 80% of them singletons. Study-wide results and caveats: The listing of 160 or so TCR beta chains classed them as cytomegalovirus-associated. The majority of CMV-associated TCR beta chains were reported as apparently HLA-restricted in a later analysis.

The specimen was PBMCs. The source of this sequence is a boy under 18 in good health and CMV-seronegative.

The DNA of the CDR3 is TGTGCCAGCCGAATGGCGGGAGTCGCCTACGAGCAGTACTTC. Translated, it gives CASRMAGVAYEQYF. This chain links TRBV27 with TRBJ2-7; 7 bases are a match to TRBD2. V lost 8 bases and J lost 2; bases outside the gene matches: 9. Germline V gives CDR1 MNHEY, CDR2 SMNVEV (reference sequence). The CDR3 is 14 residues long.